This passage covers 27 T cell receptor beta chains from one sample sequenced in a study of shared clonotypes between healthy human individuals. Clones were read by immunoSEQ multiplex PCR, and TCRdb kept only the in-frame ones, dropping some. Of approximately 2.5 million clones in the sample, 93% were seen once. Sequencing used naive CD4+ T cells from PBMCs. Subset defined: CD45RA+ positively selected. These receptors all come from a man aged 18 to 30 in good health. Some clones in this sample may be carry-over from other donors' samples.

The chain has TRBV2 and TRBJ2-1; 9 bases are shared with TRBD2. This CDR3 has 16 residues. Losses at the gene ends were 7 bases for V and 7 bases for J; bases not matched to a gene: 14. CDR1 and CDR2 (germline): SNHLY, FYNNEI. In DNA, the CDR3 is TGTGCCAGCAAGCTAGCCGGGACTAGCAGTTTGAATGAGCAGTTCTTC. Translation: CASKLAGTSSLNEQFF. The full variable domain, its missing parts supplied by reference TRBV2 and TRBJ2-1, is EPEVTQTPSHQVTQMGQEVILRCVPISNHLYFYWYRQILGQKVEFLVSFYNNEISEKSEIFDDQFSVERPDGSNFTLKIRSTKLEDSAMYFCASKLAGTSSLNEQFFGPGTRLTVL.

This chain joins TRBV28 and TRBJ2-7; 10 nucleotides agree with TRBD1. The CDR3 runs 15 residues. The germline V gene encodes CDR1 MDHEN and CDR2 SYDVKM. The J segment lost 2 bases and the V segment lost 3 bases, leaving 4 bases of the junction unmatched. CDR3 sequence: CASSFGDRGTYEQYF. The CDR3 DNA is TGTGCCAGCAGTTTTGGGGACAGGGGTACCTACGAGCAGTACTTC.

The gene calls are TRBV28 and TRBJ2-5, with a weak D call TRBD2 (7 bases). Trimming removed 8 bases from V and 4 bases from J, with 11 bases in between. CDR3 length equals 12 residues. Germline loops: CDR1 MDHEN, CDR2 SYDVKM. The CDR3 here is CASSGEGETQYF. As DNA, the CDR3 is TGTGCCAGCTCAGGGGAGGGAGAGACCCAGTACTTC.

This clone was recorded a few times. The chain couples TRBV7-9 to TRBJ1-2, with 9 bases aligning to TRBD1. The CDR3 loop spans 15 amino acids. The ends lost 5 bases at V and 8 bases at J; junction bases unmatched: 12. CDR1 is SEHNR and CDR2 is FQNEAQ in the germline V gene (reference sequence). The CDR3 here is CASSRRDRALFGYTF. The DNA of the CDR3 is TGTGCCAGCAGCCGCCGGGACAGGGCCCTCTTCGGCTACACCTTC.

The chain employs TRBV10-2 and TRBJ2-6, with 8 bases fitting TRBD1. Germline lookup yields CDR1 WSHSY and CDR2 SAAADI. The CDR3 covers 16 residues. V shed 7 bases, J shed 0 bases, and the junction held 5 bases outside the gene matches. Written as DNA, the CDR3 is TGCGCCAGCAAAACGGACAGGGTCTCTGGGGCCAACGTCCTGACTTTC. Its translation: CASKTDRVSGANVLTF.

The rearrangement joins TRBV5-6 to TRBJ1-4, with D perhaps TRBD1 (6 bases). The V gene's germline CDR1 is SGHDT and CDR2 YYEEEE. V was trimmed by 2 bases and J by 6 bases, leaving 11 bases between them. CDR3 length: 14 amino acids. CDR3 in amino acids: CASSFGGADEKLFF. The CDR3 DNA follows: TGTGCCAGCAGCTTCGGGGGGGCTGATGAAAAACTGTTTTTT.

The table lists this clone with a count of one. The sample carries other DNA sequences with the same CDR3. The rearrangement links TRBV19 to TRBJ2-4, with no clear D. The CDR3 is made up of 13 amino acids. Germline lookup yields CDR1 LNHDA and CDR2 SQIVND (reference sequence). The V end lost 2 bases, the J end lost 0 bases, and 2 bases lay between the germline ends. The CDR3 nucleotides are TGTGCCAGTAGTATACAAGCCAAAAACATTCAGTACTTC. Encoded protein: CASSIQAKNIQYF.

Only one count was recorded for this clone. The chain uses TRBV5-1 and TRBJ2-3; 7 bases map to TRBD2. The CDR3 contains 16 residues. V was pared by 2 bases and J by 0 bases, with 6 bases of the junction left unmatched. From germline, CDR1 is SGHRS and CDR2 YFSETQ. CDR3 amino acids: CASSFELASSTDTQYF. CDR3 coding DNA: TGCGCCAGCAGCTTTGAACTAGCGAGTAGCACAGATACGCAGTATTTT.

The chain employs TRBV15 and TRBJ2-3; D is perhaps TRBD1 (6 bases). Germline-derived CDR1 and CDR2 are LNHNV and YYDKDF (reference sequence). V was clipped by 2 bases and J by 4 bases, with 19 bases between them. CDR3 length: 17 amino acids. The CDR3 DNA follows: TGTGCCACCAGCAGATTCGTGGCCACGAAGGGGGCAGATACGCAGTATTTT. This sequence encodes CATSRFVATKGADTQYF.

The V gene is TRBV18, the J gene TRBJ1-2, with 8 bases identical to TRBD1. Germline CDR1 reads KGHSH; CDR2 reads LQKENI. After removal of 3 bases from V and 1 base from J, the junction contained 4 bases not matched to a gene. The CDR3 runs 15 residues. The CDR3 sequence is CASSPDRGRNYGYTF. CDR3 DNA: TGTGCCAGCTCACCCGACAGGGGCCGTAACTATGGCTACACCTTC. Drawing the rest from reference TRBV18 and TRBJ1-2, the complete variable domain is NAGVMQNPRHLVRRRGQEARLRCSPMKGHSHVYWYRQLPEEGLKFMVYLQKENIIDESGMPKERFSAEFPKEGPSILRIQQVVRGDSAAYFCASSPDRGRNYGYTFGSGTRLTVV.

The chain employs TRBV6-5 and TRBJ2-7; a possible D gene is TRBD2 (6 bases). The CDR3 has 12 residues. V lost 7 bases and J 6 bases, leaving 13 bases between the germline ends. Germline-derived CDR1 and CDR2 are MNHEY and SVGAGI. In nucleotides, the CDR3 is TGTGCCAGCACGCGGGATGGAGTCGAGCAGTACTTC. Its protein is CASTRDGVEQYF.

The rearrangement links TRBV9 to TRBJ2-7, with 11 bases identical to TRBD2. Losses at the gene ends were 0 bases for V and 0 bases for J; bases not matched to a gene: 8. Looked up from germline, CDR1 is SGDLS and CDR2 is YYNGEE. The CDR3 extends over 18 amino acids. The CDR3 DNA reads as TGTGCCAGCAGCGTAGCTACGGGGACTAGCGGTCTCTCCTACGAGCAGTACTTC. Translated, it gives CASSVATGTSGLSYEQYF.

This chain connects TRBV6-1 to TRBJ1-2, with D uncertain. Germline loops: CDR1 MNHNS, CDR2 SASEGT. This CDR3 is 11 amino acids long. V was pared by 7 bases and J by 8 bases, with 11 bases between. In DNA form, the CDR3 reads TGTGCCAGCACCGAATTAGACGGCTACACCTTC. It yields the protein CASTELDGYTF.

The CDR3 reads CASSPGGLAFTDTQYF. CDR3 DNA sequence: TGTGCCAGCAGCCCCGGGGGACTAGCTTTCACAGATACGCAGTATTTT. The V call is TRBV11-3, the J call TRBJ2-3; 9 nucleotides line up with TRBD2. The junction had 8 bases not matched to a gene; V was cut back by 5 bases and J by 2 bases. CDR3 length: 16 residues. Germline V lookup: CDR1 SGHNT, CDR2 YENEEA.

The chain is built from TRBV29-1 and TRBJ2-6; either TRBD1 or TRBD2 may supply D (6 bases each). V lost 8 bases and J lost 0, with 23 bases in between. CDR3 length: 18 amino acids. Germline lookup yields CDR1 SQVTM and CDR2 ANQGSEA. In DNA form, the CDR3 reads TGCAGCCCCCTAGGGGGTGGAGGGACTCGCTCTGGGGCCAACGTCCTGACTTTC. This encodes CSPLGGGGTRSGANVLTF. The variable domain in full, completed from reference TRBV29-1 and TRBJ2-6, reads SAVISQKPSRDICQRGTSLTIQCQVDSQVTMMFWYRQQPGQSLTLIATANQGSEATYESGFVIDKFPISRPNLTFSTLTVSNMSPEDSSIYLCSPLGGGGTRSGANVLTFGAGSRLTVL.

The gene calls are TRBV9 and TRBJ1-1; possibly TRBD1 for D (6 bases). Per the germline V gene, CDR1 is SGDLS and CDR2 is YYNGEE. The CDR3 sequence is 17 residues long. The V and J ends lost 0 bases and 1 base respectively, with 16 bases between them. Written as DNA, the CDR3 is TGTGCCAGCAGCGTAGGACCCCTTGGACAGACGAACACTGAAGCTTTCTTT. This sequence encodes CASSVGPLGQTNTEAFF.

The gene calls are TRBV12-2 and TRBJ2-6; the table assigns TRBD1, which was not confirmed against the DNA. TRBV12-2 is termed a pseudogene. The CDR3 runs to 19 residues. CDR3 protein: CASRSIGTGGESGANVLTF. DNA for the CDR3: TGTGCAAGTCGCTCCATCGGGACAGGGGGCGAATCAGGGGCCAACGTCCTGACTTTC.

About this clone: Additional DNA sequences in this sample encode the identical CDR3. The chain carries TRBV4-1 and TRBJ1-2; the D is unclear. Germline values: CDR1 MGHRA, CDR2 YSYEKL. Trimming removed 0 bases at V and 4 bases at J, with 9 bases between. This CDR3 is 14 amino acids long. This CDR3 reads CASSQDPGTYGYTF. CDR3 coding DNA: TGCGCCAGCAGCCAAGATCCGGGCACCTATGGCTACACCTTC.

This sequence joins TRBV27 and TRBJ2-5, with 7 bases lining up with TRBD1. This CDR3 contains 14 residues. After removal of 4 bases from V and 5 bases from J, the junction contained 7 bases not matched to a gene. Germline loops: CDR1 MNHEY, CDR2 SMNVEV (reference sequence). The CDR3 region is CASSSLQGRETQYF. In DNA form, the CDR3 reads TGTGCCAGCAGTTCGCTACAGGGGCGCGAGACCCAGTACTTC.

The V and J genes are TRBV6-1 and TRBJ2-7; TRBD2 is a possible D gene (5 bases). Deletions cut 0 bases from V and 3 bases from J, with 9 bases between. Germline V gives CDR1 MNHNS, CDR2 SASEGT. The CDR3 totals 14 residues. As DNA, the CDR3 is TGTGCCAGCAGTGAAGCTAGCGTGTACTACGAGCAGTACTTC. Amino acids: CASSEASVYYEQYF.

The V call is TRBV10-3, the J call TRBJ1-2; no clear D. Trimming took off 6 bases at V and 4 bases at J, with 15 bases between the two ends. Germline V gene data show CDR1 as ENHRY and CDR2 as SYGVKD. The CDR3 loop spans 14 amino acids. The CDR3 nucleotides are TGTGCCATCAGCGAGCGGAGGGATGGCTATGGCTACACCTTC. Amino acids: CAISERRDGYGYTF.

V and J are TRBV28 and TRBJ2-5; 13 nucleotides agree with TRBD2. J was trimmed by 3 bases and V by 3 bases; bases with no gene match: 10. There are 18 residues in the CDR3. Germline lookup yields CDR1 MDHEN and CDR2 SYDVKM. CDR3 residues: CASSLGWGLAGRKETQYF. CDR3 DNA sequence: TGTGCCAGCAGTTTGGGGTGGGGACTAGCGGGACGAAAAGAGACCCAGTACTTC.

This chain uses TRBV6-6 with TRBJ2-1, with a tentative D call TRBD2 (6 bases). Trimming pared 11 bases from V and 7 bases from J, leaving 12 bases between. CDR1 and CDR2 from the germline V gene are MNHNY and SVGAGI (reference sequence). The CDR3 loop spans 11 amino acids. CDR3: CASRRENEQFF. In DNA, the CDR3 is TGTGCCTCACGGAGGGAGAATGAGCAGTTCTTC.

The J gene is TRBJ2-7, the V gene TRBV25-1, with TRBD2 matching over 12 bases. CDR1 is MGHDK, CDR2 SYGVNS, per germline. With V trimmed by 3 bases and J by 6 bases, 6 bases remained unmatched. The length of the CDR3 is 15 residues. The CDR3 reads CASSDPSGRALEQYF. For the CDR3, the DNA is TGTGCCAGCAGTGACCCTAGCGGGAGGGCCCTCGAGCAGTACTTC.

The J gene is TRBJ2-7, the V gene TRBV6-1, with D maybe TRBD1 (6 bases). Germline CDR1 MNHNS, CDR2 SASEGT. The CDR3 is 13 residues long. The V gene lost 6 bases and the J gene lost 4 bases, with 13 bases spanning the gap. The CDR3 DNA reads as TGTGCCAGCAGCCCGGACAGCGAGTACGAGCAGTACTTC. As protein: CASSPDSEYEQYF.

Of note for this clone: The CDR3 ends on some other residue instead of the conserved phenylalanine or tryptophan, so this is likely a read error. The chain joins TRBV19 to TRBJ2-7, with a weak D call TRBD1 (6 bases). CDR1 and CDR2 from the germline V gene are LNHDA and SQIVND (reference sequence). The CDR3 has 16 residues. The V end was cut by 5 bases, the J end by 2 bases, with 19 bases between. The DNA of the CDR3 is TGTGCCAGTAGTGACCGCTTTAAGACAGGAACCTACGAGCAGTACCTC. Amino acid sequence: CASSDRFKTGTYEQYL.

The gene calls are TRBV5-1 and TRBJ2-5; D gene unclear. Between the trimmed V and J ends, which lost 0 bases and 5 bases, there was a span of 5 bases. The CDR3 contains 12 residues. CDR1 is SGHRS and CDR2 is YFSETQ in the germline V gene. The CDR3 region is CASSLEDETQYF. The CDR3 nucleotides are TGCGCCAGCAGCTTGGAGGATGAGACCCAGTACTTC.